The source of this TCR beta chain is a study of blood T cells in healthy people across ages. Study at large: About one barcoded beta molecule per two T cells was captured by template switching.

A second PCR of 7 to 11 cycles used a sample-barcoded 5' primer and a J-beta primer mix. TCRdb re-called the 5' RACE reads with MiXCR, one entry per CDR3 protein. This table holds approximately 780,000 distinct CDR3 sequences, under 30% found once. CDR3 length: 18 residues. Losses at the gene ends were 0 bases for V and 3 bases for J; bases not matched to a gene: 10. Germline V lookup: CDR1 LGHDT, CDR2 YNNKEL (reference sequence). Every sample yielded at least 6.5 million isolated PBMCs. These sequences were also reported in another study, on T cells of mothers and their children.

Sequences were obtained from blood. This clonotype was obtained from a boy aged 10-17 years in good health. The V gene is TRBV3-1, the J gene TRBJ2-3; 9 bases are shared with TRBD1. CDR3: CASSQDNPGQGVTDTQYF. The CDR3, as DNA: TGTGCCAGCAGCCAAGATAATCCGGGACAGGGAGTAACAGATACGCAGTATTTT.